The rows below give T cell receptor beta chains drawn from one sample of a study of T cell repertoires in cytomegalovirus infection. A single record per CDR3 protein comes from TCRdb applying MiXCR to the reads. The sample shows roughly 500,000 distinct CDR3 sequences, roughly 43% of them seen only once. No antigen is known for these receptors. The sample here was cultured PBMCs, taken from culture after CMV antigen stimulation. The receptors shown here come from a human donor in good health (CMV status not recorded). Some clones in this sample may be carry-over from other donors' samples. The CDR3 runs from the conserved cysteine through the conserved F or W. D genes are given only for firm matches. Size is stated for part of the rows, as once, few or many counts, or as a class when the clone is expanded.

clone_size	d_call	v_call	j_call	cdr3_nt	cdr3_aa
few	-	TRBV6-1	TRBJ1-5	TGTGCCAGCAGACCCCTCAGGGCGAATCAGCCCCAGCATTTT	CASRPLRANQPQHF
few	-	TRBV24-1	TRBJ2-3	TGTGCCACCAGTGAAGGACTCACAGATACGCAGTATTTT	CATSEGLTDTQYF
-	-	TRBV28	TRBJ1-5	TGTGCCAGCAGTTTATGGGGGCGAGATCAGCCCCAGCATTTT	CASSLWGRDQPQHF
-	-	TRBV20-1	TRBJ2-7	TGCAGTGCTAGAGTTCCCAGGGGCGGAGGCGAGCAGTACTTC	CSARVPRGGGEQYF
-	-	TRBV20-1	TRBJ1-2	TGCAGTGCTAGAGATAGTCACCCCTCTGGCTACACCTTC	CSARDSHPSGYTF
-	TRBD1	TRBV20-1	TRBJ2-7	TGCAGTGCTAGAGATCCCGGGACAGGGGCAGGCTACGAGCAGTACTTC	CSARDPGTGAGYEQYF
-	-	TRBV11-1	TRBJ2-1	TGTGCCAGCAGACTCCGCTGGGGGGCCGGGGGGGAGCAGTTCTTC	CASRLRWGAGGEQFF
-	TRBD1	TRBV6-2/TRBV6-3	TRBJ1-2	TGTGCCAGCACCACAAGGACAGGGGAAGGCTACACCTTC	CASTTRTGEGYTF
-	-	TRBV6-5	TRBJ1-2	TGTGCCAGCAGTTACGGGGGTGTAGCTAACTATGGCTACACCTTC	CASSYGGVANYGYTF
many	-	TRBV7-2	TRBJ1-2	TGTGCCAGCAGCTTAGTAAACTATGGCTACACCTTC	CASSLVNYGYTF
-	TRBD1	TRBV12-3/TRBV12-4	TRBJ1-2	TGTGCCAGCAGTGACAGGGGTCGGCGCGGCTACACCTTC	CASSDRGRRGYTF
-	-	TRBV7-1	TRBJ2-7	TGTGCCAGCAGCCCCAACAGGGCGGCCCACGAGCAGTACTTC	CASSPNRAAHEQYF
-	-	TRBV6-1	TRBJ2-3	TGTGCCAGCAGTGAAGCAGCTCTAGGCCCGGATACGCAGTATTTT	CASSEAALGPDTQYF
many	-	TRBV7-2	TRBJ1-6	TGTGCCAGCAGCTTAGGGGGTTTCAGTTCACCCCTCCACTTT	CASSLGGFSSPLHF
few	-	TRBV27	TRBJ2-1	TGTGCCAGCAGTTTGTTTCCCTACAATGAGCAGTTCTTC	CASSLFPYNEQFF
-	-	TRBV14	TRBJ1-2	TGTGCCAGCAGCCTTTCTTTATATTCTGGCTACACCTTC	CASSLSLYSGYTF
-	TRBD1	TRBV25-1	TRBJ1-5	TGTGCCAGCAGTGCCATGACAGGGGGCAATCAGCCCCAGCATTTT	CASSAMTGGNQPQHF
-	TRBD2	TRBV11-2	TRBJ2-7	TGTGCCAGCAGCCTGGGGACTAGCGGGAGGATCCACGAGCAGTACTTC	CASSLGTSGRIHEQYF
-	TRBD2	TRBV20-1	TRBJ2-1	TGCAGTGCTAGGTCGCTCCTAGCGGGAGTGTCCTACAATGAGCAGTTCTTC	CSARSLLAGVSYNEQFF
-	-	TRBV7-2	TRBJ1-2	TGTGCCAGCAGCCCCCATAGTGGGGGGGTGCGGCAAAACTATGGCTACACCTTC	CASSPHSGGVRQNYGYTF
-	-	TRBV28	TRBJ1-5	TGTGCCAGCAGAGCCAGGACCGGGTACAGAGGGAATCAGCCCCAGCATTTT	CASRARTGYRGNQPQHF
-	-	TRBV5-4	TRBJ1-2	TGTGCCAGCAGCTTGGTGGTCAGGGACAACCCCACCTTC	CASSLVVRDNPTF
few	-	TRBV7-2	TRBJ2-7	TGTGCCAGCAGCTTGCGTTCGGGGGTTCCAGGGTTACCCGACTACGAGCAGTACTTC	CASSLRSGVPGLPDYEQYF
-	TRBD1	TRBV6-1	TRBJ2-1	TGTGCCAGCAGTCCATTCGAGAGGGAGGACAGGGGGCCCTACAATGAGCAGTTCTTC	CASSPFEREDRGPYNEQFF
-	TRBD2	TRBV12-3/TRBV12-4	TRBJ2-1	TGTGCCAGCAGTCCAGCGGGAGGCAGTGAGCAGTTCTTC	CASSPAGGSEQFF
-	-	TRBV2	TRBJ2-5	TGTGCCAGCAAATACGGTGACCAAGAGACCCAGTACTTC	CASKYGDQETQYF
few	TRBD1	TRBV7-9	TRBJ1-1	TGTGCCAGCAGCGGATACGGACAGGGGACTGAAGCTTTCTTT	CASSGYGQGTEAFF
few	-	TRBV4-2	TRBJ1-2	TGTGCCAGCAGCCAAGAAGTGTGGGCAGGGAAAGGCTATGGCTACACCTTC	CASSQEVWAGKGYGYTF
few	TRBD1	TRBV4-1	TRBJ1-4	TGCGCCAGCAGCCAAGGGCCTCGGGACAGCCATGAAAAACTGTTTTTT	CASSQGPRDSHEKLFF
few	TRBD1	TRBV28	TRBJ1-1	TGTGCCAGCATCCTAACGTCAGGGGGAAGCACTGAAGCTTTCTTT	CASILTSGGSTEAFF
few	TRBD1	TRBV12-3/TRBV12-4	TRBJ1-2	TGTGCCAGCAGCCTAGGGACAGGAAGAGGCTACACCTTC	CASSLGTGRGYTF
few	-	TRBV7-2	TRBJ2-2	TGTGCCAGCAGCTTAGAAGCAGCGAACTGGGACAGAAGGGCGGGAGACGACCGGGAGCTGTTTTTT	CASSLEAANWDRRAGDDRELFF
-	-	TRBV2	TRBJ2-7	TGTGCCAGCAGGGACGGGAGTGCGGGCTACGAGCAGTACTTC	CASRDGSAGYEQYF
many	TRBD2	TRBV11-2	TRBJ2-5	TGTGCCAGCAGCTTAGTGCGCGGGACTAGCGGGATCGGAAGGTTCCGATTTGGGACCCAGTACTTC	CASSLVRGTSGIGRFRFGTQYF
-	-	TRBV5-6	TRBJ2-7	TGTGCCAGCACGACTGCCGTGGCCTACGAGCAGTACTTC	CASTTAVAYEQYF
few	TRBD1	TRBV7-2	TRBJ1-4	TGTGCCAGCAGCCCCACGGGGACAGCTAATGAAAAACTGTTTTTT	CASSPTGTANEKLFF
-	-	TRBV10-3	TRBJ1-3	TGTGCCATCAGTGATGGGGAGAACTCTGGAAACACCATATATTTT	CAISDGENSGNTIYF
-	TRBD2	TRBV7-6	TRBJ2-7	TGTGCCAGCAGCGCTGGGACTAGGCTCGAGCAGTACTTC	CASSAGTRLEQYF
-	-	TRBV15	TRBJ1-5	TGTGCCACCAGCAGAGATATTCAAGGGCGCGAGCAGCCCCAGCATTTT	CATSRDIQGREQPQHF
few	-	TRBV6-2/TRBV6-3	TRBJ2-2	TGTGCCAGCACTCCAGGGCGCAACGCCGAAACCGGGGAGCTGTTTTTT	CASTPGRNAETGELFF
few	TRBD1	TRBV12-3/TRBV12-4	TRBJ2-2	TGTGCCAGCAGTACGGGACAGTCGAACACCGGGGAGCTGTTTTTT	CASSTGQSNTGELFF